This TCR beta chain emerged from a study of cytomegalovirus exposure and HLA in healthy donors. The CDR3 consists of 14 residues. Per the germline V gene, CDR1 is MNHEY and CDR2 is SVGAGI. The V and J ends lost 5 bases and 4 bases, in that order; junction bases with no gene match: 4. 60 Vbeta and 13 Jbeta primers were used in PCR. Data came from immunoSEQ multiplex PCR; TCRdb stores just in-frame clones and leaves some out. The data include tens of thousands of clones; the top ten clones carry around 4%. The sequencing sample was made of PBMCs. The TCR sequence derives from a young man in good health and CMV-seropositive. The chain employs TRBV6-5 and TRBJ2-1, with TRBD2 identical over 8 bases. The CDR3 loop is CASSPGGEYNEQFF. The CDR3 region has the DNA TGTGCCAGCAGTCCCGGGGGGGAGTACAATGAGCAGTTCTTC.